The clone carrying this T cell receptor beta chain has just a few counts. What it recognizes is unknown. This sample is drawn from a study of T cells after yellow fever vaccination. Study outcomes and limitations: Though it reached lower strength, the secondary response hit its peak faster, day 5 versus 15. Only a small proportion of the clonotypes turned up in both the CD4 and the CD8 compartments, likely arising from convergent recombination. Abundant contaminating clonotypes from the bulk population could appear in FACS-sorted repertoires.

Germline V gene data show CDR1 as DFQATT and CDR2 as SNEGSKA (reference sequence). The length of the CDR3 is 16 residues. V lost 6 bases, J lost 0 bases, and 10 bases stayed unmatched. It was through 5'RACE template switching that TCR cDNA was made, with a universal primer site and UMIs added. One entry per CDR3 protein results from TCRdb running MiXCR on the 5' RACE reads. The table records over 250,000 distinct CDR3 sequences, around 4.9% of them present only once. The rearrangement links TRBV20-1 to TRBJ1-1; 10 bases fit TRBD1. The specimen comprised CD4+ T cells sorted from PBMCs, sampled on the day of the yellow fever booster vaccination. The TCR was taken from a man younger than 30 who received the YFV17D yellow fever vaccine. The CDR3 sequence is CSAVPGQGLMNTEAFF. The CDR3 coding sequence is TGCAGTGCGGTACCGGGACAGGGGTTAATGAACACTGAAGCTTTCTTT.